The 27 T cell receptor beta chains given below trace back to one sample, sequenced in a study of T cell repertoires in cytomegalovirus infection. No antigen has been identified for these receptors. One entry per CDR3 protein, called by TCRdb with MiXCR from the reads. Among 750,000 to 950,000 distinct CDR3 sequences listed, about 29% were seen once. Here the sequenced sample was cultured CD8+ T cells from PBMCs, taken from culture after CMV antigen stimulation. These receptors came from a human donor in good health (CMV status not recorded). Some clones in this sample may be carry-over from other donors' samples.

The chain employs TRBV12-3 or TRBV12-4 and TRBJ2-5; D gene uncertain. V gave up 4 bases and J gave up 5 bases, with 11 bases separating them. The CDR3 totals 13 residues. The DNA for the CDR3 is TGTGCCAGCAGTTCGTCCCTGCTGGAGACCCAGTACTTC. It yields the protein CASSSSLLETQYF.

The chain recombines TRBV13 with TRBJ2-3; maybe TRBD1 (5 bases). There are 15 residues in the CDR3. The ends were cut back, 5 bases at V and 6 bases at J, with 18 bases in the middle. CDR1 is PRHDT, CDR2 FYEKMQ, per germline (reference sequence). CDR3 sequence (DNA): TGTGCCAGCAGCGAATACAGGACGATGGCGGATACGCAGTATTTT. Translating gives CASSEYRTMADTQYF. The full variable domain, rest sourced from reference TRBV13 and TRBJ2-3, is AAGVIQSPRHLIKEKRETATLKCYPIPRHDTVYWYQQGPGQDPQFLISFYEKMQSDKGSIPDRFSAQQFSDYHSELNMSSLELGDSALYFCASSEYRTMADTQYFGPGTRLTVL.

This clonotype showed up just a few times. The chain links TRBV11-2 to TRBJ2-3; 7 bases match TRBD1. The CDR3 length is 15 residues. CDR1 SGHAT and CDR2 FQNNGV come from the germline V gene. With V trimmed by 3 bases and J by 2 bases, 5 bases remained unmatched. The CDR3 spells CASSFEGAYTDTQYF. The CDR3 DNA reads TGTGCCAGCAGCTTTGAGGGGGCGTACACAGATACGCAGTATTTT.

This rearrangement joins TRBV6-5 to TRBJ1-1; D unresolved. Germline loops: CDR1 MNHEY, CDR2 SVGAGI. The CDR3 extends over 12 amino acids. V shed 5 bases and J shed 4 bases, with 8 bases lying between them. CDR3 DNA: TGTGCCAGCAGTCGAAGGGCCACTGAAGCTTTCTTT. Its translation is CASSRRATEAFF.

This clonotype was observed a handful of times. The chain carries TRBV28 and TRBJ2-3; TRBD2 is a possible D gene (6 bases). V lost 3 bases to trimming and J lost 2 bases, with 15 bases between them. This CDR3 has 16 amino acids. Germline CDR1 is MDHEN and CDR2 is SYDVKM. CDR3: CASSLSRDLLTDTQYF. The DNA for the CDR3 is TGTGCCAGCAGTTTGTCCCGGGACTTACTCACAGATACGCAGTATTTT.

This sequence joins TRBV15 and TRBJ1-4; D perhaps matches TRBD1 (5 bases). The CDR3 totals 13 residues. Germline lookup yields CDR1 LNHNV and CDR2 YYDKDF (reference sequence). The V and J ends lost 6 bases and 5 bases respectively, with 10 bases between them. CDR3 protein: CATRGDLNEKLFF. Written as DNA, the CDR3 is TGTGCCACCAGGGGGGACTTAAATGAAAAACTGTTTTTT.

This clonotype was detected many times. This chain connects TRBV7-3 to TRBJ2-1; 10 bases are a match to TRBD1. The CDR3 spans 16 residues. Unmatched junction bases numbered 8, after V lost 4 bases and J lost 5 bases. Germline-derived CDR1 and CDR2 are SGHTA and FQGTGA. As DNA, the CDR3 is TGTGCCAGCAGCTACGAACCGGGACAGGGGAACAATGAGCAGTTCTTC. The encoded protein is CASSYEPGQGNNEQFF.

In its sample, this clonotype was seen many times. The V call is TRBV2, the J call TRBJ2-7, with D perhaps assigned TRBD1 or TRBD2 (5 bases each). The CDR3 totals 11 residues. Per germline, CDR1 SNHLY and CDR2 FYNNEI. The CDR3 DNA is TGTGCCAGCAGTGAATCGCGGTGGGGGTCAGTC. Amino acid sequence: CASSESRWGSV.

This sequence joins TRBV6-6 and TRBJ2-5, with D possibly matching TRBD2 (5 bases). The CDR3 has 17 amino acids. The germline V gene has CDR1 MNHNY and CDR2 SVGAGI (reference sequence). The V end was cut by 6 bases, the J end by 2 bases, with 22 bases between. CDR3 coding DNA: TGTGCCAGCAGCCGAGATTTACGCCCCTGGGAGCAAGAGACCCAGTACTTC. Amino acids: CASSRDLRPWEQETQYF.

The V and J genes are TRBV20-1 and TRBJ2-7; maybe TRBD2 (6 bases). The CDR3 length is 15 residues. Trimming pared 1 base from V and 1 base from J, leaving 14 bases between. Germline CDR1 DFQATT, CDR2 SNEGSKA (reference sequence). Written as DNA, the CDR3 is TGCAGTGCTAGAGTTCCCCGGGACTCTTCCTACGAGCAGTACGTC. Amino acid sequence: CSARVPRDSSYEQYV.

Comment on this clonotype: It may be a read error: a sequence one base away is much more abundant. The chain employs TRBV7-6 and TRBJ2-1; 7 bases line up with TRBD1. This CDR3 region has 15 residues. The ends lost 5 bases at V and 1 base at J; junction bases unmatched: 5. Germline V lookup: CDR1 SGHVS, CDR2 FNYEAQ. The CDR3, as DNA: TGTGCCAGCAGCGGGACAGTATTGTCCTACAATGAGCAGTTCTTC. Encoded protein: CASSGTVLSYNEQFF.

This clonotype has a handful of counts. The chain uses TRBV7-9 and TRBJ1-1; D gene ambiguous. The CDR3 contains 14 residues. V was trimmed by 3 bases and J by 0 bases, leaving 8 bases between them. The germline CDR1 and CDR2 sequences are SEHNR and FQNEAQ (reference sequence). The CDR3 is CASSFGNMNTEAFF. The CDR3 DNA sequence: TGTGCCAGCAGCTTCGGGAACATGAACACTGAAGCTTTCTTT.

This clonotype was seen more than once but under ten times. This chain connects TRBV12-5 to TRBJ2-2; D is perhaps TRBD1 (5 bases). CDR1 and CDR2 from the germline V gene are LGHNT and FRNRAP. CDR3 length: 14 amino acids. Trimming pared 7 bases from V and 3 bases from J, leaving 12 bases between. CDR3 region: CASAPDSYTGELFF. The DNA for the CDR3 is TGTGCTAGTGCCCCTGACAGCTACACCGGGGAGCTGTTTTTT.

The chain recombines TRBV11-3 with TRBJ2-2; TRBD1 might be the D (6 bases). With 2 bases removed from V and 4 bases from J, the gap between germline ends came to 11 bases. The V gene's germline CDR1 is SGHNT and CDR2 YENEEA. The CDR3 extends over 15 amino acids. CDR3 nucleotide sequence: TGTGCCAGCAGCTTAACCCGAGGGGGCACCGGGGAGCTGTTTTTT. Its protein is CASSLTRGGTGELFF.

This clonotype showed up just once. CDR3 protein: CASSPVPAETTGELFF. The CDR3 nucleotides read TGTGCCAGCAGCCCTGTCCCAGCGGAGACAACCGGGGAGCTGTTTTTT. This chain uses TRBV9 with TRBJ2-2, with a tentative D call TRBD2 (5 bases). Trimming stripped 4 bases from V and 5 bases from J, with 18 bases between. Germline CDR1 and CDR2: SGDLS and YYNGEE. The CDR3 contains 16 residues.

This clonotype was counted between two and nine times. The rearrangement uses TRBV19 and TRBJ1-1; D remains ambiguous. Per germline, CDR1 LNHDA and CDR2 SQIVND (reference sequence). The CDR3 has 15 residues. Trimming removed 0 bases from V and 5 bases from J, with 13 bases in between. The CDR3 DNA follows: TGTGCCAGTAGTATAGAGTTTGGAGGGTGGACTGAAGCTTTCTTT. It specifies CASSIEFGGWTEAFF.

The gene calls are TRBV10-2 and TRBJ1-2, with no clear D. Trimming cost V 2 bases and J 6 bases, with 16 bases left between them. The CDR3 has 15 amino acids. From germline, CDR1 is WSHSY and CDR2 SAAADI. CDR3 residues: CASSEPGRTWDGYTF. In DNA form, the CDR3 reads TGCGCCAGCAGTGAGCCTGGACGAACTTGGGATGGCTACACCTTC.

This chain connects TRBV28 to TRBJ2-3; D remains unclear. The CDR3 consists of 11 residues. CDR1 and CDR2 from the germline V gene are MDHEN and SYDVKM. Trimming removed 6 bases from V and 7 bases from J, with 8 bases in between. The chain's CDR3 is CASSHGHTQYF. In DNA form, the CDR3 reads TGTGCCAGCAGCCACGGACATACGCAGTATTTT.

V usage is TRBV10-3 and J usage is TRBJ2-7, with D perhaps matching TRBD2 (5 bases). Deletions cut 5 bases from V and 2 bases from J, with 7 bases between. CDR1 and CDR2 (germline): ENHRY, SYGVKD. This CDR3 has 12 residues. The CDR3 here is CAISLAAYEQYF. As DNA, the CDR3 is TGTGCCATCAGTCTAGCAGCCTACGAGCAGTACTTC.

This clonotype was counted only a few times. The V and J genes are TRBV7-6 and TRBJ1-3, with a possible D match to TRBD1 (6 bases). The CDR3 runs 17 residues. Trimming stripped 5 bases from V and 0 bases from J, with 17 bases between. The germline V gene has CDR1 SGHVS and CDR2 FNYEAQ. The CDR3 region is CASSTRQVASSGNTIYF. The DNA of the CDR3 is TGTGCCAGCAGCACCCGACAGGTTGCCAGCTCTGGAAACACCATATATTTT.

CDR3 sequence (DNA): TGTGCCAGCAGCGGGGGGAGACAAGCAGGATCCTACGAGCAGTACTTC. Its translation: CASSGGRQAGSYEQYF. The genes are TRBV7-9 and TRBJ2-7; perhaps TRBD2 as D (6 bases). Trimming removed 5 bases at V and 1 base at J, with 18 bases between. The germline V gene has CDR1 SEHNR and CDR2 FQNEAQ (reference sequence). The length of the CDR3 is 16 residues.

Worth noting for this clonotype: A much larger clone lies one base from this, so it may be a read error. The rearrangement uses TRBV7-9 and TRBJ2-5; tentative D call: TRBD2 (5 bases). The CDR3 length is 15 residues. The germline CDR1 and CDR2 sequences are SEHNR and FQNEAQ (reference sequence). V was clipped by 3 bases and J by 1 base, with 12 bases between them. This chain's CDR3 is CASSFPEGFQETQYF. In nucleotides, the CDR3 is TGTGCCAGCAGCTTTCCAGAGGGCTTCCAAGAGACCCAGTACTTC.

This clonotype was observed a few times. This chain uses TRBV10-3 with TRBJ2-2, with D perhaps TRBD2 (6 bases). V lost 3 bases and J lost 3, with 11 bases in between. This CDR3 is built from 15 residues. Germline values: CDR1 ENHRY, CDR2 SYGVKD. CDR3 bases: TGTGCCATCAGTGATAGACGGGGGTACACCGGGGAGCTGTTTTTT. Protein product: CAISDRRGYTGELFF.

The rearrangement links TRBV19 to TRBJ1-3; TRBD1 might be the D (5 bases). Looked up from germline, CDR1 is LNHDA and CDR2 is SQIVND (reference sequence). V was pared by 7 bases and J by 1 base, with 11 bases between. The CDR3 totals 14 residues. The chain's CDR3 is CASTETASGNTIYF. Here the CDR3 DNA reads TGTGCCAGTACCGAGACAGCTTCTGGAAACACCATATATTTT.

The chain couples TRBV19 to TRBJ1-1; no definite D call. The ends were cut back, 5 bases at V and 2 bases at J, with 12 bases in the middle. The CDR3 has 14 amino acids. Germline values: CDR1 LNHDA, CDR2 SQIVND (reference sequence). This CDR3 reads CASSYAIGNTEAFF. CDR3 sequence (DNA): TGTGCCAGTAGTTACGCCATCGGAAACACTGAAGCTTTCTTT. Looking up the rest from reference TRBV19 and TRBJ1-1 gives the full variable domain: DGGITQSPKYLFRKEGQNVTLSCEQNLNHDAMYWYRQDPGQGLRLIYYSQIVNDFQKGDIAEGYSVSREKKESFPLTVTSAQKNPTAFYLCASSYAIGNTEAFFGQGTRLTVV.

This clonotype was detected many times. Written as DNA, the CDR3 is TGTGCCAGCAGTATCCGGGTTTCTGAAGCTTTCTTT. Protein product: CASSIRVSEAFF. The chain carries TRBV12-3 or TRBV12-4 and TRBJ1-1; D ambiguous. The CDR3 contains 12 residues. Trimming stripped 5 bases from V and 6 bases from J, with 10 bases between.

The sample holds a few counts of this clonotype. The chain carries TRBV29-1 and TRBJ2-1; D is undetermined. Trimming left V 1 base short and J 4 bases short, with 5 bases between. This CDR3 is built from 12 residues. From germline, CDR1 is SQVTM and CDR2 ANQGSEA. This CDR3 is CSVEGGYNEQFF. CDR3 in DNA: TGCAGCGTTGAAGGCGGATACAATGAGCAGTTCTTC.